This T cell receptor beta chain was sequenced in a study of T cells after yellow fever vaccination. The table lists this clonotype with many counts. Study-wide results and limits: Faster peaking, at day 5 versus 15, marked a secondary response that was weaker.

Unmatched junction bases numbered 6, after V lost 8 bases and J lost 5 bases. Per the germline V gene, CDR1 is MNHNS and CDR2 is SASEGT. The CDR3 is 14 amino acids. TCRdb called the 5' RACE reads again in MiXCR, with one record for every CDR3 protein. The sample lists around 49,000 distinct CDR3 sequences; 6.8% were seen once. The chain joins TRBV6-1 to TRBJ2-2, with 9 bases that match TRBD2. The sequenced sample was CD8+ T cells not binding an NS4B(214-222) dextramer, sorted from PBMCs, obtained 45 days after the yellow fever booster vaccination. The clonotype originates from a man younger than 40 who received the YFV17D yellow fever vaccine. CDR3 nucleotides: TGTGCCAGCTTATCAGCGGGAGGAACCGGGGAGCTGTTTTTT. Its protein is CASLSAGGTGELFF.